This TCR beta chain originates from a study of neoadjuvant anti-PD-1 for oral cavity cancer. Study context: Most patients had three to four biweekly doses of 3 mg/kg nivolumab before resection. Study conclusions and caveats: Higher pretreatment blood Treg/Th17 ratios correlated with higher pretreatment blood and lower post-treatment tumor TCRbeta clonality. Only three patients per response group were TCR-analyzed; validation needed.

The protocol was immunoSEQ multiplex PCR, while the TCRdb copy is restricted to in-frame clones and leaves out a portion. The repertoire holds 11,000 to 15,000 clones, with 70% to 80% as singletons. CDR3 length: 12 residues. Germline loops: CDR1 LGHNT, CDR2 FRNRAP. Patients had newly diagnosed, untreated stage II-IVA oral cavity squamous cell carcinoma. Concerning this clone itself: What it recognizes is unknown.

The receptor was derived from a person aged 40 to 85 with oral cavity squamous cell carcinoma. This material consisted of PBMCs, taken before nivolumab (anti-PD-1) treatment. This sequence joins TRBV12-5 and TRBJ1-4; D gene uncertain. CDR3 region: CATVGANEKLFF. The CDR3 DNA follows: TGTGCCACTGTAGGAGCTAATGAAAAACTGTTTTTT.